The 5 T cell receptor beta chains presented below share a single source sample, sequenced in a study of T-cell memory formation after mild COVID-19. TCRdb re-derived calls from the 5' RACE reads in MiXCR, one entry per CDR3 protein. Of roughly 350,000 distinct CDR3 sequences listed, roughly 13% are singletons. The sample was PBMCs or a T cell subset sorted from them (not recorded which). The receptors come from a man between 18 and 29 years old who had mild COVID-19 (a few samples of this study predate the infection). Cell type and time point are not known.

The gene calls are TRBV20-1 and TRBJ2-3; 9 bases line up with TRBD2. The CDR3 has 18 residues. Germline CDR1 DFQATT, CDR2 SNEGSKA (reference sequence). V lost 3 bases to trimming and J lost 1 base; unmatched junction nucleotides: 14. CDR3 DNA: TGCAGTGCTAGGATCCCCGGGACTAGCAGGTGGGGCACAGATACGCAGTATTTT. Translation: CSARIPGTSRWGTDTQYF.

The rearrangement uses TRBV7-9 and TRBJ1-2, with a tentative D call TRBD1 (5 bases). The V end was cut by 1 base, the J end by 5 bases, with 11 bases between. The CDR3 extends over 14 amino acids. Germline CDR1 SEHNR, CDR2 FQNEAQ (reference sequence). CDR3 in amino acids: CASSLGNQGYGYTF. DNA of the CDR3: TGTGCCAGCAGCTTAGGAAATCAGGGTTATGGCTACACCTTC. The complete variable domain, with remaining parts taken from reference TRBV7-9 and TRBJ1-2, reads DTGVSQNPRHKITKRGQNVTFRCDPISEHNRLYWYRQTLGQGPEFLTYFQNEAQLEKSRLLSDRFSAERPKGSFSTLEIQRTEQGDSAMYLCASSLGNQGYGYTFGSGTRLTVV.

The CDR3 is CASSVASPRGELFF. DNA for the CDR3: TGTGCCAGCAGCGTAGCGTCTCCGAGGGGGGAGCTGTTTTTT. This sequence joins TRBV9 and TRBJ2-2; unclear D gene. Germline loops: CDR1 SGDLS, CDR2 YYNGEE. The CDR3 has 14 residues. Trimming took 0 bases from V and 8 from J, leaving 11 bases between them.

The chain employs TRBV7-9 and TRBJ2-3; 11 bases line up with TRBD2. Looked up from germline, CDR1 is SEHNR and CDR2 is FQNEAQ (reference sequence). CDR3 size: 18 residues. J gave up 1 base and V 4 bases, and 10 bases lay outside the gene matches. The CDR3 here is CASSSGLAVGWGTDTQYF. The CDR3 DNA reads as TGTGCCAGCAGCTCGGGACTAGCGGTCGGGTGGGGCACAGATACGCAGTATTTT.

The chain is built from TRBV9 and TRBJ2-3; D is undetermined. With 0 bases removed from V and 3 bases from J, the gap between germline ends came to 8 bases. Germline V lookup: CDR1 SGDLS, CDR2 YYNGEE. The CDR3 length is 14 residues. The CDR3: CASSVAQVTDTQYF. The DNA of the CDR3 is TGTGCCAGCAGCGTAGCTCAGGTTACAGATACGCAGTATTTT.